A single sample is the source of the 18 T cell receptor beta chains below, sequenced in a study of cytomegalovirus exposure and HLA in healthy donors (TCRdb year 2017). The receptor library was made with the immunoSEQ multiplex PCR assay. A mixture of 60 forward primers for TCR Vbeta segments and 13 reverse primers for TCR Jbeta segments was used in the multiplex PCR. This immuneACCESS table, as held by TCRdb, lists in-frame sequences with V and J called but not all clones. Of the missing ones, under half trace to an unresolved V gene in checked studies; the others have no known cause. This sample has over 80,000 clones in its table, and about 70% of those were observed once. In total, the top ten clones hold less than 15% of the sample. The source material was PBMCs. These receptors were obtained from a woman in her 70s in good health and CMV-seropositive.

This sequence joins TRBV5-3 and TRBJ1-1; D might be TRBD1 (5 bases). TRBV5-3 is noted as an ORF with a role that remains uncertain. This CDR3 spans 17 amino acids. Trimming left V 4 bases short and J 0 bases short, with 19 bases between. CDR3 nucleotide sequence: TGTGCCAGAAGCGAGTCCGGAGGGGAGAATATGAACACTGAAGCTTTCTTT. This translates into CARSESGGENMNTEAFF.

J is TRBJ2-5 and V is TRBV6-6, with a possible D match to TRBD1 (6 bases). TRBJ2-7 matches the DNA end more closely, so the J call is doubtful. The V gene's germline CDR1 is MNHNY and CDR2 SVGAGI (reference sequence). The length of the CDR3 is 16 residues. This CDR3 reads CASSKGGGGKAYEQYF. The CDR3 DNA is TGTGCCAGCAGTAAAGGGGGTGGGGGAAAAGCCTACGAGCAGTACTTC.

The chain couples TRBV5-4 to TRBJ2-7, with D tentatively TRBD2 (5 bases). The V end was cut by 1 base, the J end by 2 bases, with 10 bases between. The CDR3 runs to 14 residues. CDR1 is SGHNT and CDR2 is YYREEE in the germline V gene (reference sequence). The CDR3 region has the DNA TGTGCCAGCAGCTTGAAGGACGGGACCTACGAGCAGTACTTC. It is translated as CASSLKDGTYEQYF.

The genes are TRBV5-5 and TRBJ2-1; no clear D. Germline V gene sequence: CDR1 SGHKS, CDR2 YYEKEE (reference sequence). Between the trimmed V and J ends, which lost 4 bases and 5 bases, there was a span of 10 bases. The CDR3 totals 13 residues. The CDR3 loop reads CASSQTEDNEQFF. CDR3 coding DNA: TGTGCCAGCAGCCAGACTGAGGACAATGAGCAGTTCTTC.

The chain employs TRBV28 and TRBJ2-7, with D maybe TRBD2 (5 bases). Germline V CDR1 and CDR2: MDHEN, SYDVKM. There are 13 residues in the CDR3. Trimming stripped 5 bases from V and 9 bases from J, with 17 bases between. CDR3: CASSPHQPRGQYF. CDR3 DNA sequence: TGTGCCAGCAGTCCGCACCAGCCACGGGGGCAGTACTTC.

A few counts support this clone. The CDR3 loop reads CASSLRGGQGRTYEQYF. The CDR3 nucleotides read TGTGCCAGCAGCTTAAGGGGGGGGCAGGGGAGGACCTACGAGCAGTACTTC. The rearrangement uses TRBV7-6 and TRBJ2-7; D is perhaps TRBD2 (7 bases). Germline assignment: CDR1 SGHVS and CDR2 FNYEAQ. The CDR3 runs 17 residues. Trimming took off 2 bases at V and 2 bases at J, with 19 bases between the two ends.

V is TRBV4-1 and J is TRBJ1-1; 9 bases map to TRBD1. The germline V gene has CDR1 MGHRA and CDR2 YSYEKL. The CDR3 loop spans 16 amino acids. With 3 bases clipped from V and 2 bases from J, the junction kept 7 bases outside the gene matches. CDR3 amino acids: CASSHDRGKFNTEAFF. For the CDR3, the DNA is TGCGCCAGCAGCCACGACAGGGGGAAGTTCAACACTGAAGCTTTCTTT.

A single count supports this clone. An end of the junction does not agree with germline; a read error may underlie this. The chain joins TRBV28 to TRBJ2-5, with 13 bases lining up with TRBD2. Germline lookup yields CDR1 MDHEN and CDR2 SYDVKM. This CDR3 contains 16 residues. CDR3 amino acids: CASSSGLAGAQETRYF. The CDR3 bases are TGTGCCAGCAGCTCCGGACTAGCGGGGGCCCAAGAGACCCGGTACTTC.

This clone was found a few times. The rearrangement joins TRBV7-3 to TRBJ2-1; 11 bases are shared with TRBD2. Germline lookup yields CDR1 SGHTA and CDR2 FQGTGA. The CDR3 contains 14 residues. The J segment lost 7 bases and the V segment lost 5 bases, leaving 4 bases of the junction unmatched. The CDR3 region has the DNA TGTGCCAGCAGCCCGGGACTAGCGGCTAATGAGCAGTTCTTC. This gives the protein CASSPGLAANEQFF.

This sequence joins TRBV5-8 and TRBJ1-4; no firm D call. Germline values: CDR1 SGHTS, CDR2 YDEGEE. This CDR3 has 13 residues. The V gene lost 4 bases and the J gene lost 5 bases, with 9 bases spanning the gap. The DNA for the CDR3 is TGTGCCAGCAGCCGCCGTCAGAATGAAAAACTGTTTTTT. Translating it yields CASSRRQNEKLFF.

The chain recombines TRBV5-1 with TRBJ2-5; 14 nucleotides agree with TRBD2. This CDR3 is 15 amino acids long. V shed 4 bases and J 6 bases; nucleotides not matched to a gene: 5. CDR1 is SGHRS, CDR2 YFSETQ, per germline. The CDR3 protein is CASSPGLAGAQTQYF. The DNA of the CDR3 is TGCGCCAGCAGCCCGGGACTAGCGGGGGCGCAGACCCAGTACTTC.

The rearrangement joins TRBV5-1 to TRBJ2-2, with TRBD1 matching 8 bases. V was clipped by 6 bases and J by 2 bases; unmatched bases: 6. Germline V lookup: CDR1 SGHRS, CDR2 YFSETQ. This CDR3 has 15 residues. The CDR3 nucleotides read TGCGCCAGCATAGGGGACAGGAGAAACACCGGGGAGCTGTTTTTT. Its translation is CASIGDRRNTGELFF. Using reference TRBV5-1 and TRBJ2-2 for the parts outside the CDR3, the full variable domain is KAGVTQTPRYLIKTRGQQVTLSCSPISGHRSVSWYQQTPGQGLQFLFEYFSETQRNKGNFPGRFSGRQFSNSRSEMNVSTLELGDSALYLCASIGDRRNTGELFFGEGSRLTVL.

The chain is built from TRBV6-4 and TRBJ2-3, with TRBD2 identical over 11 bases. The V gene's germline CDR1 is MRHNA and CDR2 SNTAGT. V lost 3 bases and J lost 2; bases outside the gene matches: 4. The CDR3 length is 16 residues. In nucleotides, the CDR3 is TGTGCCAGCAGTGAGACTAGCGGGGAGCCCACAGATACGCAGTATTTT. It codes for CASSETSGEPTDTQYF.

The chain combines TRBV5-1 with TRBJ2-7, with 9 bases fitting TRBD1. The CDR3 sequence is 12 residues long. The junction had 1 base not matched to a gene; V was cut back by 7 bases and J by 2 bases. Germline V gene sequence: CDR1 SGHRS, CDR2 YFSETQ. CDR3 nucleotides: TGCGCCAGCGGGACAGGGACCTACGAGCAGTACTTC. Protein sequence: CASGTGTYEQYF. The variable domain in full, with the rest retrieved from reference TRBV5-1 and TRBJ2-7, is KAGVTQTPRYLIKTRGQQVTLSCSPISGHRSVSWYQQTPGQGLQFLFEYFSETQRNKGNFPGRFSGRQFSNSRSEMNVSTLELGDSALYLCASGTGTYEQYFGPGTRLTVT.

This chain connects TRBV6-5 to TRBJ1-5, with D uncertain. CDR1 is MNHEY, CDR2 SVGAGI, per germline. The length of the CDR3 is 13 residues. V was shortened by 2 bases and J by 4 bases, with 6 bases between the two germline ends. In DNA form, the CDR3 reads TGTGCCAGCAGTTACGGTAGTAATCAGCCCCAGCATTTT. Its protein product is CASSYGSNQPQHF.

The chain uses TRBV6-1 and TRBJ2-5; 7 bases match TRBD1. The J call is in doubt because the DNA end fits TRBJ2-7 better. The CDR3 loop spans 15 amino acids. Germline V CDR1 and CDR2: MNHNS, SASEGT. CDR3 in DNA: TGTGCCAGCAGCACCGAGACAGGGACCACCTACGAGCAGTACTTC. Translating it yields CASSTETGTTYEQYF.

V gene TRBV10-3 combines with J gene TRBJ2-3; D remains unclear. V was shortened by 4 bases and J by 0 bases, with 5 bases between the two germline ends. This CDR3 is built from 13 residues. Germline V gene data show CDR1 as ENHRY and CDR2 as SYGVKD. The CDR3 is CAISVSSTDTQYF. In DNA, the CDR3 is TGTGCCATCAGTGTAAGCAGCACAGATACGCAGTATTTT.

This clone occurred a few times. This chain links TRBV5-6 with TRBJ1-2; a possible D gene is TRBD1 (6 bases). The CDR3 has 15 residues. Germline CDR1 SGHDT, CDR2 YYEEEE. Trimming stripped 4 bases from V and 5 bases from J, with 18 bases between. The CDR3 DNA reads TGTGCCAGCAGCGTTGGACAGCGAAGGGCATATGGCTACACCTTC. Its translation is CASSVGQRRAYGYTF.